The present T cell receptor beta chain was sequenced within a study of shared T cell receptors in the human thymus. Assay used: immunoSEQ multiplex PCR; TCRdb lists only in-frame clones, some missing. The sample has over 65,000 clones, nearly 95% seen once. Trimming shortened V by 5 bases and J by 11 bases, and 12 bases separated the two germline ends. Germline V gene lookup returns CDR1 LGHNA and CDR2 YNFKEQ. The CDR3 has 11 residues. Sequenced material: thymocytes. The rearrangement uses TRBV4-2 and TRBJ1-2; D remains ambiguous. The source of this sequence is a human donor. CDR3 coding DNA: TGTGCCAGCAGCTCCCCGTACTGGTACACCTTC. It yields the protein CASSSPYWYTF.